This T cell receptor (beta chain) came from a study of tumor-infiltrating lymphocytes in primary liver carcinoma. Study information: These were node-negative, non-metastatic T1-T3 tumors of roughly 4 to 11 cm. Productive TCRbeta reads per sample were roughly 3.5 to 7.13 million, not differing by tissue.

A primer matching the constant region was used to make TCR beta cDNA from 500 to 650 ng of total RNA. Investigators got TCR beta libraries out of three nested multiplex PCR rounds, done with slightly modified ARM-PCR. The first two PCR rounds, approximately 11 cycles each, used TRBV1-TRBV30 forward primers and a C-beta reverse primer. TCRdb passed the multiplex PCR reads through MiXCR, listing each CDR3 protein once. The data show around 50,000 distinct CDR3 sequences, with around three quarters seen just once and about 30% held by the top ten. Joint extraction of RNA and DNA used roughly 18-34 mg of bulk tissue that was unsorted. The CDR3 runs to 18 residues. Trimming stripped 4 bases from V and 3 bases from J, with 23 bases between. Germline CDR1 MNHEY, CDR2 SVGEGT.

This clonotype originated in a man between 40 and 49 years old with primary liver carcinoma and hepatitis B virus infection. This chain uses TRBV6-2 or TRBV6-3 with TRBJ2-3; D may be TRBD2 (5 bases). Sequencing input: liver tumor tissue from sampling region 3. Stated subset: tumor region T3, left-lateral pole. The CDR3 DNA follows: TGTGCCAGCAGTTGCTCGGTTGCCGGGATTTCCGAGACAGATACGCAGTATTTT. Encoded protein: CASSCSVAGISETDTQYF.